These T cell receptor beta chains were read from a single sample in a study of read filtering for tumor transcriptome and immune sequencing. In TCRdb, the reads were re-called with MiXCR into one record per CDR3 protein. The sample carries 75,000 to 95,000 distinct CDR3 sequences, 20% to 25% recorded once. The material sequenced was a population of CD138-negative cells sorted from bone marrow. Source of these receptors: a donor aged 40 or older with multiple myeloma. CDR3s include the opening cysteine and the closing phenylalanine or tryptophan. Fields, in order: J gene, clone size, D gene, V gene, CDR3 DNA, CDR3 protein. A D gene is named only where the DNA matches it firmly. Size is stated for part of the rows, as once, few or many counts, or as a class when the clone is expanded.

j_gene: TRBJ1-1; abundance: few; d_gene: TRBD1; v_gene: TRBV7-9; CDR3nt: TGTGCCAGCAGCCCCCAGGGGGGGGCAGGGACTGAAGCTTTCTTT; CDR3aa: CASSPQGGAGTEAFF
j_gene: TRBJ2-7; abundance: .; d_gene: .; v_gene: TRBV9; CDR3nt: TGTGCCAGCAGCCCTACAATCTTGTCCACCTACGAGCAGTACTTC; CDR3aa: CASSPTILSTYEQYF
j_gene: TRBJ1-1; abundance: many; d_gene: .; v_gene: TRBV2; CDR3nt: TGTGCCAGCAGGCTGACAGTGAACACTGAAGCTTTCTTT; CDR3aa: CASRLTVNTEAFF
j_gene: TRBJ2-3; abundance: many; d_gene: TRBD2; v_gene: TRBV7-9; CDR3nt: TGTGCCAGCATGGGGGGGTCCACAGATACGCAGTATTTT; CDR3aa: CASMGGSTDTQYF
j_gene: TRBJ1-5; abundance: .; d_gene: .; v_gene: TRBV20-1; CDR3nt: TGCAGTGCCAGTGGGGTAAATCAGCCCCAGCATTTT; CDR3aa: CSASGVNQPQHF
j_gene: TRBJ2-1; abundance: many; d_gene: TRBD2; v_gene: TRBV20-1; CDR3nt: TGCAGTGCTAGAAAGACTAGCGGGGGGGCGGGTAATGAGCAGTTCTTC; CDR3aa: CSARKTSGGAGNEQFF
j_gene: TRBJ2-7; abundance: .; d_gene: TRBD1; v_gene: TRBV28; CDR3nt: TGTGCCAGCAGTTTAGGGACAGGGGTGGTGGAGCAGTACTTC; CDR3aa: CASSLGTGVVEQYF
j_gene: TRBJ2-2; abundance: many; d_gene: .; v_gene: TRBV27; CDR3nt: TGTGCCAGCAGTTTTGCAGGGTTTGGTACCGGGGAGCTGTTTTTT; CDR3aa: CASSFAGFGTGELFF
j_gene: TRBJ2-3; abundance: many; d_gene: .; v_gene: TRBV7-8; CDR3nt: TGTGCCAGCAGCTTAGGGGCAGGGTATGATACGCAGTATTTT; CDR3aa: CASSLGAGYDTQYF
j_gene: TRBJ1-1; abundance: .; d_gene: .; v_gene: TRBV29-1; CDR3nt: TGCAGCGTCTCACCCCGCGTGAACACTGAAGCTTTCTTT; CDR3aa: CSVSPRVNTEAFF
j_gene: TRBJ2-3; abundance: .; d_gene: .; v_gene: TRBV24-1; CDR3nt: TGTGCCACCAGTGATCCTTCGCCAATAGACTCAGATACGCAGTATTTT; CDR3aa: CATSDPSPIDSDTQYF
j_gene: TRBJ1-5; abundance: few; d_gene: .; v_gene: TRBV10-2; CDR3nt: TGCGCCAGCAGAGGATCCAGCAATCAGCCCCAGCATTTT; CDR3aa: CASRGSSNQPQHF
j_gene: TRBJ2-1; abundance: many; d_gene: TRBD2; v_gene: TRBV7-9; CDR3nt: TGTGCCAGCAGTCGCGCGTTAGCGGGAACGTCCAATGAGCAGTTCTTC; CDR3aa: CASSRALAGTSNEQFF
j_gene: TRBJ2-1; abundance: many; d_gene: TRBD1; v_gene: TRBV5-1; CDR3nt: TGCGCCAGCAGCTTCTTAGGACAGGGGGCGAGGGCCAATGAGCAGTTCTTC; CDR3aa: CASSFLGQGARANEQFF
j_gene: TRBJ2-7; abundance: many; d_gene: TRBD2; v_gene: TRBV6-6; CDR3nt: TGTGCCAGCAGATGGGGGGGCGAGCAGTACTTC; CDR3aa: CASRWGGEQYF
j_gene: TRBJ1-1; abundance: .; d_gene: .; v_gene: TRBV10-2; CDR3nt: TGCGCCTGCAGTGAGTCCAGGATGGGGACTGAAGCTTTCTTT; CDR3aa: CACSESRMGTEAFF
j_gene: TRBJ2-3; abundance: .; d_gene: .; v_gene: TRBV2; CDR3nt: TGTGCCAGCAGTATGCGGATTCAGGCAGATACGCAGTATTTT; CDR3aa: CASSMRIQADTQYF
j_gene: TRBJ1-1; abundance: many; d_gene: .; v_gene: TRBV28; CDR3nt: TGTGCCAGCAGTGAAGAATGGACTGAAGCTTTCTTT; CDR3aa: CASSEEWTEAFF
j_gene: TRBJ1-1; abundance: .; d_gene: .; v_gene: TRBV18; CDR3nt: TGTGCCAGCTCACGAGGGGATGAAGCTTCCTTT; CDR3aa: CASSRGDEASF
j_gene: TRBJ2-3; abundance: many; d_gene: .; v_gene: TRBV14; CDR3nt: TGTGCCAGCAGCCAAGATTGGGGGCTGACAGATACGCAGTATTTT; CDR3aa: CASSQDWGLTDTQYF
j_gene: TRBJ1-3; abundance: .; d_gene: .; v_gene: TRBV30; CDR3nt: TGTGCCTGGGGTGTACACTCTGGAAACACCATATATTTT; CDR3aa: CAWGVHSGNTIYF
j_gene: TRBJ1-2; abundance: few; d_gene: .; v_gene: TRBV14; CDR3nt: TGTGCCAGCAGCCATGGACGCTATGGCTACACCTTC; CDR3aa: CASSHGRYGYTF
j_gene: TRBJ1-4; abundance: .; d_gene: .; v_gene: TRBV28; CDR3nt: TGTGCCAGCACCCTTTGGCAGGAAGGCGAAAAACTGTTTTTT; CDR3aa: CASTLWQEGEKLFF
j_gene: TRBJ1-1; abundance: many; d_gene: TRBD1; v_gene: TRBV2; CDR3nt: TGTGCCAGCTGTGGGGACAGGGGGCGTGCTTTCTTT; CDR3aa: CASCGDRGRAFF
j_gene: TRBJ2-3; abundance: many; d_gene: TRBD2; v_gene: TRBV6-6; CDR3nt: TGTGCCAGCAGTCCGGGGACTAGCGGGCATACGCAGTATTTT; CDR3aa: CASSPGTSGHTQYF
j_gene: TRBJ1-1; abundance: once; d_gene: .; v_gene: TRBV28; CDR3nt: TGTGCCGGCAGTATAGACACCCTGAACACTGAAGCTTTCTTT; CDR3aa: CAGSIDTLNTEAFF
j_gene: TRBJ2-1; abundance: .; d_gene: .; v_gene: TRBV28; CDR3nt: TGTGCCAGCACTTCCCTCGCGGCAGGGCACTCCTACAATGAGCAGTTCTTC; CDR3aa: CASTSLAAGHSYNEQFF
j_gene: TRBJ1-4; abundance: many; d_gene: TRBD1; v_gene: TRBV5-1; CDR3nt: TGCGCCAGCAGAAACTACAGGGGCTCCTCCGAAAAACTGTTTTTT; CDR3aa: CASRNYRGSSEKLFF
j_gene: TRBJ2-7; abundance: few; d_gene: .; v_gene: TRBV2; CDR3nt: TGTGCCAGCAGTGAGGGTTGGCGAGAGCAGTACTTC; CDR3aa: CASSEGWREQYF
j_gene: TRBJ2-3; abundance: few; d_gene: .; v_gene: TRBV9; CDR3nt: TGTGCCAGCAGCTTCGAGGGCCGTAGCACAGATACGCAGTATTTT; CDR3aa: CASSFEGRSTDTQYF
j_gene: TRBJ2-7; abundance: many; d_gene: .; v_gene: TRBV5-1; CDR3nt: TGCGCCAGCAGCTTCGGGCAGTCCTACGAGCAGTACTTC; CDR3aa: CASSFGQSYEQYF
j_gene: TRBJ2-7; abundance: many; d_gene: .; v_gene: TRBV28; CDR3nt: TGTGCCAGCAGTCTCTGGCGGGAAAGTCCCTACGAGCAGTACTTC; CDR3aa: CASSLWRESPYEQYF
j_gene: TRBJ2-5; abundance: few; d_gene: TRBD2; v_gene: TRBV7-9; CDR3nt: TGTGCCAGCAGCTTGATGGGGGGGAAAGAGACCCAGTACTTC; CDR3aa: CASSLMGGKETQYF